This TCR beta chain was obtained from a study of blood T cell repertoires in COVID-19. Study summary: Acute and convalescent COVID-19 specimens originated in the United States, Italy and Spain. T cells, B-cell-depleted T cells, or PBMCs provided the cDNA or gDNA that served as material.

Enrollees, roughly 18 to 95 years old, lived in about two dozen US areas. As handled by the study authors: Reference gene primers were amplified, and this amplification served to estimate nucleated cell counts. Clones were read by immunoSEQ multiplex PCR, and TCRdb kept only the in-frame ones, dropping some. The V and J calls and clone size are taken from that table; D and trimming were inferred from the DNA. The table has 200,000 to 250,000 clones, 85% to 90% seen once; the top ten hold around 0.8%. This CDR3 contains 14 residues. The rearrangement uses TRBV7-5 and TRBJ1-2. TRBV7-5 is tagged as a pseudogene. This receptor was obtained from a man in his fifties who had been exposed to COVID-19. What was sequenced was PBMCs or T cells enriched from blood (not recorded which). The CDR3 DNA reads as TGTGCCAGGAGGCAAGGAGGGCCTAACTATGGCTACACCTTC. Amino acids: CARRQGGPNYGYTF.